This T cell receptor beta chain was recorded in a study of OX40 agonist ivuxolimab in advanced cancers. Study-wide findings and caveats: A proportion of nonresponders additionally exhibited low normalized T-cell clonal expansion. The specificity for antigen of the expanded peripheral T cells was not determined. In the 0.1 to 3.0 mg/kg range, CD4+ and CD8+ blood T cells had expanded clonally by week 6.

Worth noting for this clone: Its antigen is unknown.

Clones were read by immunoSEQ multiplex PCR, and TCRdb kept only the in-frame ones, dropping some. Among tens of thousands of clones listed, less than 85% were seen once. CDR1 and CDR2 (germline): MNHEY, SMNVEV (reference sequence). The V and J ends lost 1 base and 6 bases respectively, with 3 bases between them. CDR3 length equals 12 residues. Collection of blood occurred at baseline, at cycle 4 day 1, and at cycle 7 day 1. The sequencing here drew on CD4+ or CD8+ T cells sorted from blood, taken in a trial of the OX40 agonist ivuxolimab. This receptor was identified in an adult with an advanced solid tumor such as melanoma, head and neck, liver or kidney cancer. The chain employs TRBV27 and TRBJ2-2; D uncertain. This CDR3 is CASSLLPGELFF. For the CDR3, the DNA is TGTGCCAGCAGTTTATTACCCGGGGAGCTGTTTTTT.